A single sample gave rise to the 27 T cell receptor beta chains below, sequenced in a study of cytomegalovirus exposure and HLA in healthy donors. The PCR contained 60 Vbeta and 13 Jbeta primers. Clones were read by immunoSEQ multiplex PCR, and TCRdb kept only the in-frame ones, dropping some. Among just under 80,000 clones listed, nearly 80% were seen once. Sequenced sample: PBMCs. All receptors come from a man between 35 and 55 years old in good health and CMV-seronegative.

This chain joins TRBV5-6 and TRBJ1-1; 7 bases align to TRBD1. Trimming at V came to 4 bases and at J to 4 bases, leaving 7 bases not matched to a gene. The CDR3 consists of 14 residues. Germline V gene sequence: CDR1 SGHDT, CDR2 YYEEEE. The CDR3 reads CASSLNRGLTEAFF. CDR3 sequence (DNA): TGTGCCAGCAGCCTTAACAGGGGACTCACTGAAGCTTTCTTT.

The CDR3 sequence: CAWRKRTSGSEVYEQYF. CDR3 DNA: TGTGCCTGGAGGAAACGGACTAGCGGGAGCGAAGTCTACGAGCAGTACTTC. The chain is built from TRBV30 and TRBJ2-5, with 13 nucleotides matching TRBD2. The J call is in doubt because the DNA end fits TRBJ2-7 better. The germline gives CDR1 GTSNPN, CDR2 SVGIG (reference sequence). This CDR3 is 17 amino acids long.

The J gene is TRBJ1-1, the V gene TRBV23-1, with D perhaps TRBD1 (5 bases). TRBV23-1 is known as an ORF, though its function is uncertain. The V end lost 2 bases, the J end lost 10 bases, and 8 bases lay between the germline ends. The CDR3 is 11 residues long. The chain's CDR3 is CASSQQGPAFF. CDR3 nucleotides: TGCGCCAGCAGTCAACAGGGCCCAGCTTTCTTT.

This clone was counted a single time. The chain employs TRBV6-1 and TRBJ2-1; TRBD2 might be the D (5 bases). Germline V gene data show CDR1 as MNHNS and CDR2 as SASEGT. The CDR3 spans 13 residues. Trimming stripped 2 bases from V and 13 bases from J, with 15 bases between. The CDR3 spells CASSESGSPVQFF. The CDR3 nucleotides read TGTGCCAGCAGTGAAAGTGGGAGCCCTGTACAGTTCTTC.

The chain has TRBV15 and TRBJ1-3; D is possibly TRBD1 (5 bases). V was clipped by 0 bases and J by 0 bases, with 15 bases between them. The germline gives CDR1 LNHNV, CDR2 YYDKDF (reference sequence). This CDR3 spans 18 amino acids. The CDR3 loop reads CATSRDPAGPGSGNTIYF. In DNA form, the CDR3 reads TGTGCCACCAGCAGAGATCCCGCAGGGCCAGGCTCTGGAAACACCATATATTTT.

The chain uses TRBV5-1 and TRBJ2-3; 10 bases are shared with TRBD2. Trimming cost V 0 bases and J 0 bases; bases outside gene matches: 4. The CDR3 length is 17 residues. Germline V gene sequence: CDR1 SGHRS, CDR2 YFSETQ. The CDR3 sequence: CASSLEVAGGSTDTQYF. In DNA form, the CDR3 reads TGCGCCAGCAGCTTGGAGGTAGCGGGAGGTAGCACAGATACGCAGTATTTT. Supplemented by reference TRBV5-1 and TRBJ2-3, the full variable domain reads KAGVTQTPRYLIKTRGQQVTLSCSPISGHRSVSWYQQTPGQGLQFLFEYFSETQRNKGNFPGRFSGRQFSNSRSEMNVSTLELGDSALYLCASSLEVAGGSTDTQYFGPGTRLTVL.

This chain uses TRBV15 with TRBJ2-3, with 10 bases lining up with TRBD2. CDR1 LNHNV and CDR2 YYDKDF come from the germline V gene (reference sequence). CDR3 size: 15 residues. Germline trimming cut 1 base from V and 6 bases from J; bases unmatched to any gene: 4. For the CDR3, the DNA is TGTGCCACCAGCAGAGGTGGACTAGCGGCGGATACGCAGTATTTT. Protein product: CATSRGGLAADTQYF.

This clone was recorded once. The chain uses TRBV7-3 and TRBJ1-1, with TRBD1 matching 8 bases. The V gene's germline CDR1 is SGHTA and CDR2 FQGTGA. V shed 4 bases and J 1 base; nucleotides not matched to a gene: 2. This CDR3 region has 14 residues. CDR3 protein: CASSSQGGNTEAFF. In DNA, the CDR3 is TGTGCCAGCAGCTCACAGGGGGGGAACACTGAAGCTTTCTTT.

The rearrangement links TRBV27 to TRBJ2-7, with D maybe TRBD1 (6 bases). The CDR3 contains 16 residues. Germline CDR1 is MNHEY and CDR2 is SMNVEV (reference sequence). The V end lost 3 bases, the J end lost 1 base, and 16 bases lay between the germline ends. CDR3 DNA sequence: TGTGCCAGCAGTTTTAGTGGAGGAAGGGGGTCCTACGAGCAGTACTTC. Residues: CASSFSGGRGSYEQYF.

This chain links TRBV19 with TRBJ2-2; 11 nucleotides align to TRBD2. Germline CDR1 and CDR2: LNHDA and SQIVND (reference sequence). V gave up 5 bases and J gave up 2 bases; unmatched junction bases: 4. This CDR3 spans 16 amino acids. CDR3 region: CASSVGTSGNTGELFF. The CDR3 DNA follows: TGTGCCAGTAGTGTCGGGACTAGCGGAAACACCGGGGAGCTGTTTTTT.

The rearrangement links TRBV30 to TRBJ2-5; TRBD1 is a possible D gene (5 bases). This CDR3 spans 13 amino acids. CDR1 and CDR2 from the germline V gene are GTSNPN and SVGIG (reference sequence). Trimming cost V 1 base and J 4 bases, with 10 bases left between them. This chain's CDR3 is CAWSARVRETQYF. The CDR3 DNA reads TGTGCCTGGAGTGCCAGGGTTCGAGAGACCCAGTACTTC.

This chain joins TRBV19 and TRBJ2-3; no clear D. This CDR3 comprises 13 residues. CDR1 is LNHDA, CDR2 SQIVND, per germline (reference sequence). Trimming stripped 5 bases from V and 2 bases from J, with 8 bases between. The CDR3 nucleotides read TGTGCCAGTAGTGATCACTACACAGATACGCAGTATTTT. As protein: CASSDHYTDTQYF.

This chain links TRBV19 with TRBJ2-1; TRBD2 is a possible D gene (5 bases). CDR1 LNHDA and CDR2 SQIVND come from the germline V gene (reference sequence). CDR3 length: 13 residues. The ends were cut back, 6 bases at V and 10 bases at J, with 16 bases in the middle. The CDR3 region has the DNA TGTGCCAGTAGCACGGGGTTTGGAGAAGAGCAGTTCTTC. It translates to CASSTGFGEEQFF.

In its sample, this clone was seen a few times. The chain recombines TRBV5-4 with TRBJ2-1, with D possibly TRBD2 on 5 matching bases. The V and J ends lost 3 bases and 7 bases respectively, with 8 bases between them. This CDR3 spans 12 amino acids. From germline, CDR1 is SGHNT and CDR2 YYREEE (reference sequence). The CDR3 loop reads CASSSEANEQFF. The CDR3 DNA reads as TGTGCCAGCAGCTCGGAGGCAAATGAGCAGTTCTTC.

The chain combines TRBV19 with TRBJ1-5; perhaps TRBD1 as D (5 bases). V was cut by 6 bases and J by 0 bases, with 12 bases left in between. From germline, CDR1 is LNHDA and CDR2 SQIVND (reference sequence). The CDR3 has 15 residues. This CDR3 is CASRTTANSNQPQHF. The CDR3 bases are TGTGCCAGTAGAACGACAGCTAATAGCAATCAGCCCCAGCATTTT.

This clone was observed a handful of times. The chain uses TRBV27 and TRBJ2-7; 7 bases match TRBD1. Looked up from germline, CDR1 is MNHEY and CDR2 is SMNVEV (reference sequence). Unmatched junction bases numbered 11, after V lost 6 bases and J lost 3 bases. There are 15 residues in the CDR3. CDR3 nucleotides: TGTGCCAGCAGGGGGTCCCGGGACAGCTTCTACGAGCAGTACTTC. This sequence encodes CASRGSRDSFYEQYF.

In its sample, this clone was seen a few times. CDR3 DNA sequence: TGTGCCTGGAGTGTATTGGCGGGAGGGTTGTTCTTC. Its translation is CAWSVLAGGLFF. The V call is TRBV30, the J call TRBJ2-1; 9 bases map to TRBD2. Germline V gene sequence: CDR1 GTSNPN, CDR2 SVGIG (reference sequence). J was trimmed by 15 bases and V by 0 bases; bases with no gene match: 6. CDR3 length equals 12 residues. The whole variable domain, remainder taken from reference TRBV30 and TRBJ2-1, is SQTIHQWPATLVQPVGSPLSLECTVEGTSNPNLYWYRQAAGRGLQLLFYSVGIGQISSEVPQNLSASRPQDRQFILSSKKLLLSDSGFYLCAWSVLAGGLFFGPGTRLTVL.

The chain employs TRBV27 and TRBJ1-1; weak D call: TRBD1 (6 bases). Germline lookup yields CDR1 MNHEY and CDR2 SMNVEV (reference sequence). V was trimmed by 0 bases and J by 1 base, leaving 9 bases between them. This CDR3 contains 15 residues. Here the CDR3 reads CASSLSMGANTEAFF. The CDR3 DNA reads as TGTGCCAGCAGTTTATCTATGGGGGCGAACACTGAAGCTTTCTTT.

This clone showed up just once. The chain employs TRBV14 and TRBJ2-1; TRBD2 aligns across 15 bases. The germline gives CDR1 SGHDN, CDR2 FVKESK. This CDR3 comprises 18 residues. V gave up 4 bases and J gave up 2 bases; unmatched junction bases: 6. The CDR3 DNA reads TGTGCCAGCAGCCGACCGGGACTAGCGGGAGGAGCCTACAATGAGCAGTTCTTC. Residues: CASSRPGLAGGAYNEQFF. Full variable domain (missing parts from reference TRBV14 and TRBJ2-1): EAGVTQFPSHSVIEKGQTVTLRCDPISGHDNLYWYRRVMGKEIKFLLHFVKESKQDESGMPNNRFLAERTGGTYSTLKVQPAELEDSGVYFCASSRPGLAGGAYNEQFFGPGTRLTVL.

This chain links TRBV7-9 with TRBJ2-7; no firm D call. Per the germline V gene, CDR1 is SEHNR and CDR2 is FQNEAQ (reference sequence). This CDR3 spans 13 amino acids. Trimming pared 5 bases from V and 1 base from J, leaving 9 bases between. The CDR3 sequence is CASSGEPSYEQYF. The CDR3 DNA follows: TGTGCCAGCAGCGGTGAGCCTTCCTACGAGCAGTACTTC.

The rearrangement uses TRBV7-9 and TRBJ1-4; D is uncertain. This CDR3 has 17 amino acids. Germline assignment: CDR1 SEHNR and CDR2 FQNEAQ (reference sequence). The germline V and J ends were trimmed by 3 bases and 4 bases, with 18 bases remaining between them. The DNA of the CDR3 is TGTGCCAGCAGCTTTAATTCGGCTCCCCGAGGTAATGAAAAACTGTTTTTT. It is translated as CASSFNSAPRGNEKLFF.

The chain recombines TRBV7-2 with TRBJ2-1; possible D gene TRBD2, 5 bases. This CDR3 spans 13 amino acids. The germline V gene encodes CDR1 SGHTA and CDR2 FQGNSA. V was clipped by 1 base and J by 9 bases, with 10 bases between them. In DNA, the CDR3 is TGTGCCAGCAGCTTAGTCGGCGGGTCTGAGCAGTTCTTC. This translates into CASSLVGGSEQFF.

This rearrangement joins TRBV19 to TRBJ1-5; a possible D gene is TRBD1 (5 bases). The CDR3 is 16 amino acids. The V gene lost 0 bases and the J gene lost 4 bases, with 13 bases spanning the gap. Germline V gene lookup returns CDR1 LNHDA and CDR2 SQIVND (reference sequence). The CDR3 nucleotides read TGTGCCAGTAGTATAGATCGGGGGACCCTTAATCAGCCCCAGCATTTT. The encoded protein is CASSIDRGTLNQPQHF.

J is TRBJ1-3 and V is TRBV9; TRBD1 agrees at 7 bases. The V gene end was trimmed by 7 bases and the J gene end by 0 bases; junction bases not matched to a gene: 1. Germline lookup yields CDR1 SGDLS and CDR2 YYNGEE. The CDR3 consists of 13 residues. The CDR3 region has the DNA TGTGCCAGCGGGGACAGCTCTGGAAACACCATATATTTT. This sequence encodes CASGDSSGNTIYF. Filled out from reference TRBV9 and TRBJ1-3, the complete variable domain reads DSGVTQTPKHLITATGQRVTLRCSPRSGDLSVYWYQQSLDQGLQFLIQYYNGEERAKGNILERFSAQQFPDLHSELNLSSLELGDSALYFCASGDSSGNTIYFGEGSWLTVV.

J is TRBJ1-4 and V is TRBV10-2; 9 positions match TRBD1. The CDR3 loop spans 14 amino acids. The germline V gene encodes CDR1 WSHSY and CDR2 SAAADI. The ends lost 8 bases at V and 11 bases at J; junction bases unmatched: 12. CDR3: CASLPGQGPWKLFF. CDR3 DNA: TGCGCCAGCCTGCCGGGACAGGGACCGTGGAAACTGTTTTTT.

There are a few counts of this clone. V usage is TRBV30 and J usage is TRBJ1-2; possible D gene TRBD1, 5 bases. CDR1 and CDR2 (germline): GTSNPN, SVGIG (reference sequence). V lost 1 base to trimming and J lost 7 bases, with 10 bases between them. This CDR3 has 12 residues. The chain's CDR3 is CAWSGRGRGYTF. The CDR3 nucleotides are TGTGCCTGGAGTGGTAGGGGCCGTGGCTACACCTTC.

The chain uses TRBV14 and TRBJ2-5; D not resolved. Trimming shortened V by 1 base and J by 9 bases, and 15 bases separated the two germline ends. Germline V gene data show CDR1 as SGHDN and CDR2 as FVKESK. The CDR3 contains 14 residues. The CDR3 bases are TGTGCCAGCAGCCAAGGATTTACTTCCTCGGCCCAGTACTTC. This gives the protein CASSQGFTSSAQYF.